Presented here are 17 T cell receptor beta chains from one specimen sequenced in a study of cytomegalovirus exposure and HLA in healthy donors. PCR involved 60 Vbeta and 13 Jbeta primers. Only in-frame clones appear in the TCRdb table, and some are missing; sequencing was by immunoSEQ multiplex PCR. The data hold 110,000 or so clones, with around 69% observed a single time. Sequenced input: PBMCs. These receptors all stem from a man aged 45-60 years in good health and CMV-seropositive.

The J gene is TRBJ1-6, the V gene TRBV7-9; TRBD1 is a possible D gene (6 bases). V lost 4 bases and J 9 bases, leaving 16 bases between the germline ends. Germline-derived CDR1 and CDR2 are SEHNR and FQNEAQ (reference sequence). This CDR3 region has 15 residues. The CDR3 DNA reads TGTGCCAGCAGCTGGACAGTATCTCAAGGTTCACCCCTCCACTTT. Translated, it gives CASSWTVSQGSPLHF.

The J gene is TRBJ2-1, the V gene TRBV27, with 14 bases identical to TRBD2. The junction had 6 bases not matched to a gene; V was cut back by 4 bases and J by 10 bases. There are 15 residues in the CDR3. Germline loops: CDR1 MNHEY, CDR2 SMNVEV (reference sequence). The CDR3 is CASSSPGLAGDEQFF. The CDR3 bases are TGTGCCAGCAGTTCGCCGGGACTAGCGGGAGACGAGCAGTTCTTC.

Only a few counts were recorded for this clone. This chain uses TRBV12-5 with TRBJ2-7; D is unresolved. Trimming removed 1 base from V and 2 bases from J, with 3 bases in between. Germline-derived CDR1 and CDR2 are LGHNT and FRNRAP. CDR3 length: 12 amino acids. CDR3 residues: CASGLAAYEQYF. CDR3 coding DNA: TGTGCTAGTGGTTTGGCAGCCTACGAGCAGTACTTC.

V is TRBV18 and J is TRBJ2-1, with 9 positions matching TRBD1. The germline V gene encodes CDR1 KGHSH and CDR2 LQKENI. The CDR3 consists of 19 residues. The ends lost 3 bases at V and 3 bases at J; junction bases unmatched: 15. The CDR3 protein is CASSPRSNRDRANYNEQFF. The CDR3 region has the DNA TGTGCCAGCTCACCGCGATCTAACCGGGACAGGGCAAACTACAATGAGCAGTTCTTC.

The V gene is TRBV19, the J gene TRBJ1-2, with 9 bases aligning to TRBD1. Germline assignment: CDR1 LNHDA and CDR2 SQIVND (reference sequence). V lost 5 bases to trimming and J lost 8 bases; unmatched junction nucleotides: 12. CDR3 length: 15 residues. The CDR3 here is CASSELLTGGAGYTF. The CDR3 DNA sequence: TGTGCCAGTAGTGAGCTTCTCACAGGGGGCGCAGGCTACACCTTC.

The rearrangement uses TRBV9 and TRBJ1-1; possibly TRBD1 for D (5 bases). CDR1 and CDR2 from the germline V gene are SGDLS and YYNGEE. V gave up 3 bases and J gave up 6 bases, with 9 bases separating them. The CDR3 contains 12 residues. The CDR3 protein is CASSGGGAEAFF. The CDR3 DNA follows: TGTGCCAGCAGCGGGGGAGGGGCTGAAGCTTTCTTT. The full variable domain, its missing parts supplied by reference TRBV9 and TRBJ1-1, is DSGVTQTPKHLITATGQRVTLRCSPRSGDLSVYWYQQSLDQGLQFLIQYYNGEERAKGNILERFSAQQFPDLHSELNLSSLELGDSALYFCASSGGGAEAFFGQGTRLTVV.

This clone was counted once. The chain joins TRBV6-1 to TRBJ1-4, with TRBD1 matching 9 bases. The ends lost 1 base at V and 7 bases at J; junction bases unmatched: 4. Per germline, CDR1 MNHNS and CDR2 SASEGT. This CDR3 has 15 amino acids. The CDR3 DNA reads TGTGCCAGCAGTGAAGTGGAGGACAGGGGTGAAAAACTGTTTTTT. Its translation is CASSEVEDRGEKLFF.

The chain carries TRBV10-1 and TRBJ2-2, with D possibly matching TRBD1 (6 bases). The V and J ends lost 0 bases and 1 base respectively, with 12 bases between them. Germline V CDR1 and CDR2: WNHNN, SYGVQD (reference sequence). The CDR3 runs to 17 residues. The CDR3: CASSESPEQGNTGELFF. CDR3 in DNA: TGCGCCAGCAGTGAGTCGCCGGAACAGGGGAACACCGGGGAGCTGTTTTTT.

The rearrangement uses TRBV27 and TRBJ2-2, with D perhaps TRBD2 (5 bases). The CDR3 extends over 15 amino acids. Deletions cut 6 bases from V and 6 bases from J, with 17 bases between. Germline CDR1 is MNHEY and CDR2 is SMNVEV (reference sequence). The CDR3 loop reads CASSLVGSAAGELFF. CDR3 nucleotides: TGTGCCAGCAGCCTCGTGGGTAGCGCAGCCGGGGAGCTGTTTTTT.

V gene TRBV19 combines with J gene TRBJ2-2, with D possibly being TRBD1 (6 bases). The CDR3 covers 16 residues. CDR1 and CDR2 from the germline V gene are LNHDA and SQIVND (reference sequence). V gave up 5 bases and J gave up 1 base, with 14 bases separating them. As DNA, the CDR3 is TGTGCCAGTAGTTCCCCGGGCAGGGGGAACACCGGGGAGCTGTTTTTT. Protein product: CASSSPGRGNTGELFF.

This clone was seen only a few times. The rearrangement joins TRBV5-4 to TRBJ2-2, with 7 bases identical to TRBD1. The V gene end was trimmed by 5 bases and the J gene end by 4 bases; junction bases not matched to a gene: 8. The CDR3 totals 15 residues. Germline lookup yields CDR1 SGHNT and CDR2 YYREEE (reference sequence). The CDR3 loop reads CASRLGGDGTGELFF. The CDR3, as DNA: TGTGCCAGCAGGCTAGGGGGCGATGGCACCGGGGAGCTGTTTTTT.

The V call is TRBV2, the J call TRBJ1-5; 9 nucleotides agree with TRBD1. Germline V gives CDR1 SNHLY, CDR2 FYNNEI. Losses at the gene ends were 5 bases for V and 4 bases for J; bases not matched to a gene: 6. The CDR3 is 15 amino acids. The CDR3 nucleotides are TGTGCCAGCAGTTGGGGACAGGGTTCGAATCAGCCCCAGCATTTT. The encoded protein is CASSWGQGSNQPQHF.

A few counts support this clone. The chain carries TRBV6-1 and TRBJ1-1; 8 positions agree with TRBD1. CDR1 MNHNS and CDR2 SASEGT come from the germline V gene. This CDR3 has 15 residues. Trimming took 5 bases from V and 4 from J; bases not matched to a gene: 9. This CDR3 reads CASSLVQGARTEAFF. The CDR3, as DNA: TGTGCCAGCAGTCTAGTCCAGGGGGCGCGCACTGAAGCTTTCTTT.

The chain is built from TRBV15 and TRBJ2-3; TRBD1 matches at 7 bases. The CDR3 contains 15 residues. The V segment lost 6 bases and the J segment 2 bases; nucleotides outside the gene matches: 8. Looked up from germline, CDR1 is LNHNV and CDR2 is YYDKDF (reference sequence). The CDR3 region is CATRKGALSTDTQYF. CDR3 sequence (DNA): TGTGCCACCAGAAAGGGGGCTCTATCCACAGATACGCAGTATTTT.

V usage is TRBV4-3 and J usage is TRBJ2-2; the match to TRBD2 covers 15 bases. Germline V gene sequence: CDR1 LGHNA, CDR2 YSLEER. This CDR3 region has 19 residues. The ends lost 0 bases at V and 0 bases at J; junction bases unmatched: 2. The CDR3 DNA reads TGCGCCAGCAGCCAAGATGGGACTAGCGGGGGGACGAACACCGGGGAGCTGTTTTTT. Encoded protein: CASSQDGTSGGTNTGELFF.

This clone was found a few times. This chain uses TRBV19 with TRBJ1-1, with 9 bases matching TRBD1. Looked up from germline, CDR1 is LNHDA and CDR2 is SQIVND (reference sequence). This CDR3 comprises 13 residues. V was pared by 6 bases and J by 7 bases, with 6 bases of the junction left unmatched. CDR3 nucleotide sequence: TGTGCCAGTAGCGAAACAGGGGGCGATGAAGCTTTCTTT. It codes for CASSETGGDEAFF.

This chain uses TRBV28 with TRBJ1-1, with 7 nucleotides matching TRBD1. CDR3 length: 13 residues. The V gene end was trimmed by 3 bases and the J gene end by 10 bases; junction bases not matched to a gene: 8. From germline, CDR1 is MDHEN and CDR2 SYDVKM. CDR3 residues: CASSFLRQGGAFF. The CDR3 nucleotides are TGTGCCAGCAGTTTCCTGCGACAGGGAGGAGCTTTCTTT.